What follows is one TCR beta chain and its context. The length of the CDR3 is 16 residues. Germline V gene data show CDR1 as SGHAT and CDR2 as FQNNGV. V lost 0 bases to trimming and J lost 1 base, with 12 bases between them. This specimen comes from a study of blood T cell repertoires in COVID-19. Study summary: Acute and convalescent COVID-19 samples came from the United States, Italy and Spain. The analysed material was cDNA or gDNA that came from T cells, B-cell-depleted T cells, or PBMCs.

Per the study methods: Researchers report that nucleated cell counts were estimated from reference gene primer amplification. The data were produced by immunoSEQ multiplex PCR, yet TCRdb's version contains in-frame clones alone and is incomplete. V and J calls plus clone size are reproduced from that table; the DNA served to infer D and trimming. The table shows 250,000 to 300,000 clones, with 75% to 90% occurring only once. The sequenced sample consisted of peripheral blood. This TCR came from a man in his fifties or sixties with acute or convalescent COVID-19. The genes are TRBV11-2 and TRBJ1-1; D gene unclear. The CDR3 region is CASSLEFLRSNTEAFF. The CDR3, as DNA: TGTGCCAGCAGCTTAGAGTTCTTGCGGTCGAACACTGAAGCTTTCTTT.